This T cell receptor beta chain was sequenced in a study of beta chain features in type 1 diabetes. Overall study results and limits: Shortening of TCRB CDR3s, moderate but significant, appeared in all four CD4+ subsets of Type 1 diabetes patients.

Concerning this clone: Its target is not known. The identical CDR3 is also encoded by other nucleotide sequences in the sample.

The whole isolated RNA underwent reverse transcription, so sequencing captured expressed TCRB transcripts. This table comes from immunoSEQ multiplex PCR, and its TCRdb copy is limited to in-frame clones, with some not included. The sample includes roughly 100,000 clones, 25% to 30% of them seen just once. This CDR3 has 14 residues. Germline lookup yields CDR1 GTSNPN and CDR2 SVGIG (reference sequence). With 3 bases clipped from V and 4 bases from J, the junction kept 0 bases outside the gene matches. The rearrangement links TRBV30 to TRBJ2-1, with 13 bases aligning to TRBD2. Sequenced sample: central memory CD4+ T cells from blood. The receptor comes from a woman aged 18 to 35 with type 1 diabetes. Written as DNA, the CDR3 is TGTGCCTGGAGGACTAGCGGGAGGTACAATGAGCAGTTCTTC. Its translation is CAWRTSGRYNEQFF.